The rows below give T cell receptor beta chains drawn from one sample of a study of blood T cell repertoires in COVID-19. Clones were read by immunoSEQ multiplex PCR, and TCRdb kept only the in-frame ones, dropping some. The table shows around 300,000 clones, with 89% occurring only once. Sequences were obtained from peripheral blood. The source of these receptors is a man aged 50 to 59 with acute or convalescent COVID-19. CDR3s include the opening cysteine and the closing phenylalanine or tryptophan. A D gene is named only where the DNA matches it firmly. Size is stated for part of the rows, as once, few or many counts, or as a class when the clone is expanded.

CDR3 protein: CASSLRHSYGYTF
CDR3 DNA: TGTGCCAGCAGTTTGCGGCATTCTTATGGCTACACCTTC
D gene: NA
V gene: TRBV12-3/TRBV12-4
J gene: TRBJ1-2
clone size: NA

CDR3 protein: CASRSPGGGYNEQFF
CDR3 DNA: TGTGCCAGTAGATCCCCAGGGGGCGGCTACAATGAGCAGTTCTTC
D gene: TRBD1
V gene: TRBV19
J gene: TRBJ2-1
clone size: NA

CDR3 protein: CASSLAAGMGEKLFF
CDR3 DNA: TGCGCCAGCAGCTTGGCGGCAGGGATGGGTGAAAAACTGTTTTTT
D gene: NA
V gene: TRBV5-1
J gene: TRBJ1-4
clone size: once

CDR3 protein: CATSREGQRNEKLFF
CDR3 DNA: TGTGCCACCAGCAGAGAGGGACAGCGGAATGAAAAACTGTTTTTT
D gene: TRBD1
V gene: TRBV15
J gene: TRBJ1-4
clone size: NA

CDR3 protein: CASRLNTGTGGEQYF
CDR3 DNA: TGTGCCAGCAGGCTCAACACCGGGACAGGGGGCGAGCAGTACTTC
D gene: TRBD1
V gene: TRBV13
J gene: TRBJ2-7
clone size: NA

CDR3 protein: CASTGWGADGYTF
CDR3 DNA: TGTGCCAGCACCGGGTGGGGCGCGGATGGCTACACCTTC
D gene: NA
V gene: TRBV2
J gene: TRBJ1-2
clone size: NA

CDR3 protein: CASSWDMNTEAFF
CDR3 DNA: TGTGCCAGCAGCTGGGACATGAACACTGAAGCTTTCTTT
D gene: NA
V gene: TRBV5-6
J gene: TRBJ1-1
clone size: NA

CDR3 protein: CASSAGDRPNTEAFF
CDR3 DNA: TGTGCCAGCAGCGCCGGGGACAGGCCAAACACTGAAGCTTTCTTT
D gene: TRBD1
V gene: TRBV9
J gene: TRBJ1-1
clone size: NA

CDR3 protein: CASSPGHPYEQYF
CDR3 DNA: TGTGCCAGCAGCCCGGGACACCCCTACGAGCAGTACTTC
D gene: NA
V gene: TRBV7-3
J gene: TRBJ2-7
clone size: NA

CDR3 protein: CASSHNRASSYEQYF
CDR3 DNA: TGTGCCAGCAGCCACAACAGGGCTAGCTCCTACGAGCAGTACTTC
D gene: NA
V gene: TRBV6-2/TRBV6-3
J gene: TRBJ2-7
clone size: NA

CDR3 protein: CASSQRLSRTDTQYF
CDR3 DNA: TGTGCCAGCAGCCAACGTTTGTCTCGGACAGATACGCAGTATTTT
D gene: NA
V gene: TRBV27
J gene: TRBJ2-3
clone size: few

CDR3 protein: CSAPDLGGYTF
CDR3 DNA: TGCAGTGCCCCCGACCTGGGCGGCTACACCTTC
D gene: NA
V gene: TRBV20-1
J gene: TRBJ1-2
clone size: NA

CDR3 protein: CAWSGLAGDSSGELFF
CDR3 DNA: TGTGCCTGGAGTGGACTAGCGGGGGACTCTTCAGGGGAGCTGTTTTTT
D gene: TRBD2
V gene: TRBV30
J gene: TRBJ2-2
clone size: NA

CDR3 protein: CASTRGTSGGQETQYF
CDR3 DNA: TGTGCCAGCACCAGGGGAACTAGCGGGGGCCAAGAGACCCAGTACTTC
D gene: TRBD2
V gene: TRBV7-9
J gene: TRBJ2-5
clone size: NA

CDR3 protein: CASSPGGYGYTF
CDR3 DNA: TGTGCCAGCTCACCTGGAGGTTATGGCTACACCTTC
D gene: NA
V gene: TRBV18
J gene: TRBJ1-2
clone size: NA

CDR3 protein: CASTSGGGYGYTF
CDR3 DNA: TGCGCCAGCACCTCAGGGGGCGGCTATGGCTACACCTTC
D gene: TRBD1
V gene: TRBV10-2
J gene: TRBJ1-2
clone size: NA

CDR3 protein: CASSLTGQGYTGELFF
CDR3 DNA: TGCGCCAGCAGCTTGACTGGACAGGGATACACCGGGGAGCTGTTTTTT
D gene: TRBD1
V gene: TRBV5-1
J gene: TRBJ2-2
clone size: NA

CDR3 protein: CASTSEQGVRETQYF
CDR3 DNA: TGTGCCAGCACCTCCGAACAGGGGGTAAGGGAGACCCAGTACTTC
D gene: TRBD1
V gene: TRBV2
J gene: TRBJ2-5
clone size: NA

CDR3 protein: CASSVVLPGNQPQHF
CDR3 DNA: TGTGCCAGCAGCGTAGTCCTACCTGGCAATCAGCCCCAGCATTTT
D gene: NA
V gene: TRBV9
J gene: TRBJ1-5
clone size: NA

CDR3 protein: CASSPRGALGTEAFF
CDR3 DNA: TGCGCCAGCAGCCCCAGGGGGGCCCTGGGGACTGAAGCTTTCTTT
D gene: TRBD1
V gene: TRBV5-1
J gene: TRBJ1-1
clone size: many

CDR3 protein: CASSGGTALGNTIYF
CDR3 DNA: TGTGCCAGCAGCGGGGGGACGGCTCTTGGAAACACCATATATTTT
D gene: NA
V gene: TRBV7-8
J gene: TRBJ1-3
clone size: few

CDR3 protein: CAISARQGTEKLFF
CDR3 DNA: TGTGCCATCAGCGCGAGACAGGGGACTGAAAAACTGTTTTTT
D gene: TRBD1
V gene: TRBV10-3
J gene: TRBJ1-4
clone size: NA

CDR3 protein: CASRLPVPYNSPLHF
CDR3 DNA: TGTGCCAGCAGACTACCGGTACCCTATAATTCACCCCTCCACTTT
D gene: NA
V gene: TRBV7-9
J gene: TRBJ1-6
clone size: NA

CDR3 protein: CASSLRRDRAVFEQYF
CDR3 DNA: TGTGCCAGCAGTTTAAGAAGGGACAGAGCGGTGTTCGAGCAGTACTTC
D gene: TRBD1
V gene: TRBV27
J gene: TRBJ2-7
clone size: NA

CDR3 protein: CASSFSQVNSPLHF
CDR3 DNA: TGCGCCAGCAGCTTTTCCCAGGTCAATTCACCCCTCCACTTT
D gene: NA
V gene: TRBV5-1
J gene: TRBJ1-6
clone size: NA

CDR3 protein: CASSPHPGQIPLHF
CDR3 DNA: TGTGCCAGCAGCCCCCATCCGGGACAAATACCCCTCCACTTT
D gene: NA
V gene: TRBV6-5
J gene: TRBJ1-6
clone size: NA

CDR3 protein: CASSKTGRGGEKLFF
CDR3 DNA: TGTGCCAGCAGTAAAACAGGGAGGGGAGGTGAAAAACTGTTTTTT
D gene: NA
V gene: TRBV6-6
J gene: TRBJ1-4
clone size: NA

CDR3 protein: CASSLALAGGLTGIDTQYF
CDR3 DNA: TGTGCCAGCAGCTTAGCACTAGCGGGGGGTCTAACGGGGATAGATACGCAGTATTTT
D gene: TRBD2
V gene: TRBV7-2
J gene: TRBJ2-3
clone size: once

CDR3 protein: CASSFKRGPFANEKLFF
CDR3 DNA: TGTGCCAGCAGCTTTAAGCGGGGCCCATTTGCTAATGAAAAACTGTTTTTT
D gene: NA
V gene: TRBV7-8
J gene: TRBJ1-4
clone size: NA

CDR3 protein: CASSQEPGQGSSSYEQYF
CDR3 DNA: TGCGCCAGCAGCCAAGAACCGGGACAGGGATCGAGCTCCTACGAGCAGTACTTC
D gene: TRBD1
V gene: TRBV4-1
J gene: TRBJ2-7
clone size: NA

CDR3 protein: CASSWEAQGANSPLHF
CDR3 DNA: TGCGCCAGCAGCTGGGAGGCCCAGGGGGCGAATTCACCCCTCCACTTT
D gene: TRBD1
V gene: TRBV5-1
J gene: TRBJ1-6
clone size: NA

CDR3 protein: CASAYRVEGQPQHF
CDR3 DNA: TGTGCTAGTGCCTACAGGGTAGAAGGACAGCCCCAGCATTTT
D gene: NA
V gene: TRBV12-5
J gene: TRBJ1-5
clone size: NA

CDR3 protein: CASSFAQGAYGYTF
CDR3 DNA: TGTGCCAGCAGTTTTGCTCAGGGGGCTTATGGCTACACCTTC
D gene: TRBD1
V gene: TRBV27
J gene: TRBJ1-2
clone size: NA

CDR3 protein: CASSPQGGSSPLHF
CDR3 DNA: TGTGCCAGTAGTCCCCAGGGGGGTAGTTCACCCCTCCACTTT
D gene: TRBD1
V gene: TRBV19
J gene: TRBJ1-6
clone size: NA

CDR3 protein: CASSYSTGPGETQYF
CDR3 DNA: TGTGCCAGCAGTTACTCGACAGGGCCGGGGGAGACCCAGTACTTC
D gene: TRBD1
V gene: TRBV6-5
J gene: TRBJ2-5
clone size: NA

CDR3 protein: CASSPKTGGTLETQYF
CDR3 DNA: TGTGCCAGTAGTCCAAAGACCGGGGGGACTTTGGAGACCCAGTACTTC
D gene: TRBD2
V gene: TRBV19
J gene: TRBJ2-5
clone size: NA

CDR3 protein: CASSQGVGQGTYEQYF
CDR3 DNA: TGTGCCAGCAGCCAGGGGGTGGGACAGGGGACCTACGAGCAGTACTTC
D gene: TRBD1
V gene: TRBV14
J gene: TRBJ2-7
clone size: NA

CDR3 protein: CSVVDTSYEQYF
CDR3 DNA: TGCAGCGTCGTCGACACGTCCTACGAGCAGTACTTC
D gene: NA
V gene: TRBV29-1
J gene: TRBJ2-7
clone size: NA

CDR3 protein: CASRLAGGQIISGEAFF
CDR3 DNA: TGTGCAAGTCGCTTAGCGGGGGGGCAGATTATAAGCGGTGAAGCTTTCTTT
D gene: NA
V gene: TRBV12-2
J gene: TRBJ1-1
clone size: NA

CDR3 protein: CASSLDEEGELFF
CDR3 DNA: TGTGCCAGCAGCTTGGACGAGGAGGGGGAGCTGTTTTTT
D gene: NA
V gene: TRBV5-4
J gene: TRBJ2-2
clone size: once

CDR3 protein: CASTLTSGGARTGELFF
CDR3 DNA: TGTGCCAGCACCCTGACTAGCGGGGGGGCGCGAACCGGGGAGCTGTTTTTT
D gene: TRBD2
V gene: TRBV27
J gene: TRBJ2-2
clone size: NA

CDR3 protein: CASSQSDNNSPLHF
CDR3 DNA: TGTGCCAGCAGCCAATCAGATAATAATTCACCCCTCCACTTT
D gene: NA
V gene: TRBV3-1/TRBV3-2
J gene: TRBJ1-6
clone size: NA

CDR3 protein: CAISESFDWSTEAFF
CDR3 DNA: TGTGCCATCAGTGAGTCGTTTGATTGGAGCACTGAAGCTTTCTTT
D gene: NA
V gene: TRBV10-3
J gene: TRBJ1-1
clone size: NA

CDR3 protein: CASSIAAGYYGYTF
CDR3 DNA: TGTGCCAGTAGTATAGCGGCGGGGTACTATGGCTACACCTTC
D gene: NA
V gene: TRBV19
J gene: TRBJ1-2
clone size: once

CDR3 protein: CASYRDSNLNEQFF
CDR3 DNA: TGTGCCAGCTACCGGGACAGTAACCTTAATGAGCAGTTCTTC
D gene: TRBD1
V gene: TRBV18
J gene: TRBJ2-1
clone size: NA

CDR3 protein: CASSSAGQGFEKLFF
CDR3 DNA: TGTGCCAGCAGCTCTGCCGGACAGGGGTTTGAAAAACTGTTTTTT
D gene: TRBD1
V gene: TRBV7-9
J gene: TRBJ1-4
clone size: NA

CDR3 protein: CAWRPGGRRSGELFF
CDR3 DNA: TGTGCCTGGAGGCCCGGGGGGCGCAGGTCCGGGGAGCTGTTTTTT
D gene: NA
V gene: TRBV30
J gene: TRBJ2-2
clone size: NA

CDR3 protein: CASRRDSYEQYF
CDR3 DNA: TGTGCCAGCAGACGCGACAGCTACGAGCAGTACTTC
D gene: NA
V gene: TRBV11-2
J gene: TRBJ2-7
clone size: NA

CDR3 protein: CASSTGGTSTYEQYF
CDR3 DNA: TGCGCCAGCAGCACGGGAGGGACGTCGACCTACGAGCAGTACTTC
D gene: TRBD2
V gene: TRBV5-1
J gene: TRBJ2-7
clone size: once

CDR3 protein: CASSPGWSGNTIYF
CDR3 DNA: TGTGCCAGCAGCCCAGGGTGGTCTGGAAACACCATATATTTT
D gene: NA
V gene: TRBV7-9
J gene: TRBJ1-3
clone size: NA

CDR3 protein: CASSKEGVRDEQYF
CDR3 DNA: TGTGCCAGCAGCAAAGAGGGGGTTCGGGACGAGCAGTACTTC
D gene: NA
V gene: TRBV21-1
J gene: TRBJ2-7
clone size: NA

CDR3 protein: CGGGGGAGGTDTQYF
CDR3 DNA: TGCGGAGGGGGCGGGGGCGCCGGTGGCACAGATACGCAGTATTTT
D gene: NA
V gene: TRBV29-1
J gene: TRBJ2-3
clone size: NA

CDR3 protein: CASSLLGRVGTGELFF
CDR3 DNA: TGTGCCAGCAGTTTATTGGGCAGGGTCGGGACCGGGGAGCTGTTTTTT
D gene: NA
V gene: TRBV27
J gene: TRBJ2-2
clone size: NA

CDR3 protein: CASSSWTSGGFEQFF
CDR3 DNA: TGTGCCAGCAGTTCCTGGACTAGCGGGGGTTTTGAGCAGTTCTTC
D gene: TRBD2
V gene: TRBV6-5
J gene: TRBJ2-1
clone size: NA

CDR3 protein: CASSQDLRGSYGYTF
CDR3 DNA: TGCGCCAGCAGCCAAGATCTTCGGGGGTCCTATGGCTACACCTTC
D gene: NA
V gene: TRBV4-1
J gene: TRBJ1-2
clone size: NA

CDR3 protein: CASSEFGTGSTDTQYF
CDR3 DNA: TGTGCCAGCAGTGAATTTGGAACGGGGAGCACAGATACGCAGTATTTT
D gene: NA
V gene: TRBV2
J gene: TRBJ2-3
clone size: once

CDR3 protein: CASSARTASTDTQYF
CDR3 DNA: TGTGCCAGCAGCGCGAGGACAGCTAGCACAGATACGCAGTATTTT
D gene: NA
V gene: TRBV11-2
J gene: TRBJ2-3
clone size: NA

CDR3 protein: CASSQGRDRGRKNEKLFF
CDR3 DNA: TGTGCCAGCAGCCAGGGCCGGGACAGGGGCAGGAAAAATGAAAAACTGTTTTTT
D gene: TRBD1
V gene: TRBV3-1/TRBV3-2
J gene: TRBJ1-4
clone size: NA

CDR3 protein: CASSLGQTGELFF
CDR3 DNA: TGTGCCAGCAGTTTAGGGCAGACCGGGGAGCTGTTTTTT
D gene: NA
V gene: TRBV28
J gene: TRBJ2-2
clone size: NA

CDR3 protein: CASSATGINSPLHF
CDR3 DNA: TGTGCCAGCAGTGCTACAGGAATTAATTCACCCCTCCACTTT
D gene: NA
V gene: TRBV6-4
J gene: TRBJ1-6
clone size: NA